This T cell receptor beta chain came from a study of T-cell memory formation after mild COVID-19 (dated by TCRdb to the early 2020s). About the investigation overall: Most TCR sequence clusters were specific to one of the two donors. Two young, previously healthy adult volunteers, one female and one male, were included in the cohort. In a couple of donors, T-cell clones that expanded and contracted after mild COVID-19 were tracked by sequencing TCRalpha and TCRbeta repertoires over time. Study-wide findings and limitations: Clones that contracted from day 15 to 85 showed balanced CD4/CD8 phenotypes, whereas a second wave of clones that expanded from day 15 to 37 leaned towards CD4+. Contracting CD4+ clones appeared mostly in the CM and EM memory subsets, whereas CD8+ clones were enriched in EMRA. SARS-CoV-2 specificity was not confirmed for the second-wave clones peaking on day 37. Only two mild cases were covered by the study, and larger cohorts that include severe cases with pre-infection samples were considered necessary. Some responding clones were found in pre-infection memory, which suggests that pre-existing cross-reactive memory T cells took part in the SARS-CoV-2 response.

Ficoll-Paque density gradient centrifugation was used to isolate PBMCs. Instrument used: Illumina NovaSeq 6000. Using 5'RACE with constant-segment primers, TCRalpha and TCRbeta cDNA libraries were constructed, with sample barcodes and unique molecular identifiers added in the process. Trizol reagent was used to extract RNA from every sample. The libraries were amplified in two PCR steps, and the second step added a second sample barcode and Illumina TruSeq adapters. Libraries were sequenced on an Illumina NovaSeq with 2 x 150 bp paired-end reads. On the authors' methods: The reads were demultiplexed and collapsed into UMI-guided consensus sequences using migec v1.2.7. Using mixcr v2.1.11, UMI consensuses were aligned to TRA and TRB V and J templates and then assembled into clonotypes. Clonotypes were classified as expanded or contracted when called significant by both edgeR and NoisET, with noise models trained on biological replicates. edgeR calls used a false discovery rate-adjusted p below 0.01 and a log2 fold-change threshold of 1. As an exploratory analysis of dynamics, max-normalized trajectories of the 1000 most abundant clonotypes were examined with PCA combined with hierarchical clustering. Separately sequenced CD4+ and CD8+ repertoires were used to assign a CD4 or CD8 phenotype to each responding clone. TCRdb handled the public reads itself, with Q25 trimming in fastp and clone calling in MiXCR, and kept productive beta chains. CDR3 protein duplicates are merged, each entry listing the most common genes and DNA. TCRdb, not the original authors, processed these V and J calls. For this sample the table gives fewer than 650,000 distinct CDR3 sequences, of which approximately 15% were detected only once. In total, the top ten clones hold roughly 8.2% of the sample.

CDR1 and CDR2 (DFQATT, SNEGSKA) derive from the germline V gene (reference sequence). Taken from cysteine to phenylalanine, the CDR3 has 15 residues. Just CDR3 DNA is preserved here, 45 bases in frame from base 1. Trimming costs V 6 bases and J 1 base, and their ends lie 18 bases apart. As regards this clonotype: Its specific antigen is unknown. One base away there is no much larger clone; base qualities are not given.

The chain uses TRBV20-1 and TRBJ1-1; D gene: possibly TRBD1, on 6 matching bases. The TCR sequence derives from an adult woman who had mild COVID-19 (a few samples of this study predate the infection). The sample titles of this study are shuffled in the database, so cell type and time point are left out; the donor was told from shared clones. Source material: PBMCs or a T cell subset sorted from them (not recorded which). The bases are TGCAGTGCGAAAAAGGGGGGCGTACAGAACACTGAAGCTTTCTTT. Translated, this gives CSAKKGGVQNTEAFF.